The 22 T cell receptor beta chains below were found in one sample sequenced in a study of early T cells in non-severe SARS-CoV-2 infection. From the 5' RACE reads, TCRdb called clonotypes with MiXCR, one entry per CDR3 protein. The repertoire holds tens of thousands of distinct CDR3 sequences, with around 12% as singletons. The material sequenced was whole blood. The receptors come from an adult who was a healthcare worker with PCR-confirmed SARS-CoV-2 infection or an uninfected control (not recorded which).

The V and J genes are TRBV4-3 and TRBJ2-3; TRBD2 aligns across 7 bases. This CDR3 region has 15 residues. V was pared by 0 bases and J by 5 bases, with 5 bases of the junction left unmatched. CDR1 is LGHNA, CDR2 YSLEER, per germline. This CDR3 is CASSQERDYRDTQYF. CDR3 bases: TGCGCCAGCAGCCAAGAGAGGGACTACAGAGATACGCAGTATTTT.

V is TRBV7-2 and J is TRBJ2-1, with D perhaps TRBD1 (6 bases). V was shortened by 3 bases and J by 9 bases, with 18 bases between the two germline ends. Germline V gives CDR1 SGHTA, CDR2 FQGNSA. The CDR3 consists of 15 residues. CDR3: CASSFRSGVVSEQFF. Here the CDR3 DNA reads TGTGCCAGCAGCTTCAGGTCAGGGGTAGTAAGTGAGCAGTTCTTC.

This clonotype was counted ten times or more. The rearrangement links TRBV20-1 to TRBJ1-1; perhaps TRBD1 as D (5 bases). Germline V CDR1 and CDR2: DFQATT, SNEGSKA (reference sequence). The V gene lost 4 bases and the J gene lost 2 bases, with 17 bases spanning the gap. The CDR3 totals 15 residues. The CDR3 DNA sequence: TGCAGTGCTAAGATGGGGGTTAGGTCCAACACTGAAGCTTTCTTT. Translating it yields CSAKMGVRSNTEAFF.

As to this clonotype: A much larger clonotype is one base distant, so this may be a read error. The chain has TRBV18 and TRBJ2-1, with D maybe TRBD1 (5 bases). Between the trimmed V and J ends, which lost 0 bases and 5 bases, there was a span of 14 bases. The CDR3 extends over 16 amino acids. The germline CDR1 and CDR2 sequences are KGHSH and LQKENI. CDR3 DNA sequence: TGTGCCAGCTCACCACCGGGCCCAGGGTCCCACAATGAGCAGTTCTTC. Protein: CASSPPGPGSHNEQFF.

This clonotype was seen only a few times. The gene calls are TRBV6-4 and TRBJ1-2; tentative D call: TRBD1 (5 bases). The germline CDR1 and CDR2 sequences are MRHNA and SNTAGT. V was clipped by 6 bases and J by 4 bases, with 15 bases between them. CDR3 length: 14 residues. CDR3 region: CASSPSGGTYGYTF. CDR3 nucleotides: TGTGCCAGCAGCCCCTCCGGGGGAACCTATGGCTACACCTTC.

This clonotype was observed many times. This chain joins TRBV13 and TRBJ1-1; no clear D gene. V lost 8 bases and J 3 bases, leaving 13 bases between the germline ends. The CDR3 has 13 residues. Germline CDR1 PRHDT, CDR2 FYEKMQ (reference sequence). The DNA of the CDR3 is TGTGCCAGCGAGGTTTTAGGCGACACTGAAGCTTTCTTT. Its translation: CASEVLGDTEAFF.

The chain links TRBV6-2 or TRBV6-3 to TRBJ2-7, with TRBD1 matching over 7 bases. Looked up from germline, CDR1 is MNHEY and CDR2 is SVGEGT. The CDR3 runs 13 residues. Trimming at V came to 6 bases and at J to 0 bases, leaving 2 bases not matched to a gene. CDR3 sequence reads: CASSWDSSYEQYF. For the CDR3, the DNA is TGTGCCAGCAGCTGGGACAGCTCCTACGAGCAGTACTTC.

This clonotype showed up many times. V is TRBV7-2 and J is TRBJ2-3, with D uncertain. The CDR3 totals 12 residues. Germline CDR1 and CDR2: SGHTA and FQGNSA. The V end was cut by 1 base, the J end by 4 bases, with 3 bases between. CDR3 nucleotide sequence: TGTGCCAGCAGCTTAGTGGCAGATACGCAGTATTTT. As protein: CASSLVADTQYF.

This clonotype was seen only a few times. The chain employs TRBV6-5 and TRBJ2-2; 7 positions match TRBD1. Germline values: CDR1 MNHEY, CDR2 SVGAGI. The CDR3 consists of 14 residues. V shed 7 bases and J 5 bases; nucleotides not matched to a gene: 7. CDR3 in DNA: TGTGCCAGCACCCCTACAGGGGTAACCGGGGAGCTGTTTTTT. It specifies CASTPTGVTGELFF.

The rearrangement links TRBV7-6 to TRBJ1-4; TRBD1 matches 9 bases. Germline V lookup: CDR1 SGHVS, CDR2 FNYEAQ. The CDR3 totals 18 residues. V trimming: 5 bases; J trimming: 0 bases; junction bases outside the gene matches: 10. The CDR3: CASSPDRGYGTTNEKLFF. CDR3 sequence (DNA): TGTGCCAGCAGCCCGGACAGGGGATATGGGACAACTAATGAAAAACTGTTTTTT.

CDR3 in DNA: TGTGCCAGCAGCTTAGCCGCCGGGAGTTCCCAAGATACGCAGTATTTT. Protein sequence: CASSLAAGSSQDTQYF. The rearrangement uses TRBV7-2 and TRBJ2-3, with D possibly being TRBD2 (6 bases). V was trimmed by 0 bases and J by 5 bases, leaving 15 bases between them. This CDR3 comprises 16 residues. From germline, CDR1 is SGHTA and CDR2 FQGNSA.

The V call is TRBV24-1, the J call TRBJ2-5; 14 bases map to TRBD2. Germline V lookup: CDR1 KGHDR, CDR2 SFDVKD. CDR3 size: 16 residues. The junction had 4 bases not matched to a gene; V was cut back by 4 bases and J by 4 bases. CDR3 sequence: CATSDSGLAGGETQYF. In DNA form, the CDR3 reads TGTGCCACCAGTGACAGCGGACTAGCGGGAGGAGAGACCCAGTACTTC.

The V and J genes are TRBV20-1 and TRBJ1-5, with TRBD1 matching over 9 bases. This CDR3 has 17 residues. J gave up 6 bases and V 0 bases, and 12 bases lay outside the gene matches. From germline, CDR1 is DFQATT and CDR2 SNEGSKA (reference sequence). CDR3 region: CSARDLNAGTGSQPQHF. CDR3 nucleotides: TGCAGTGCTAGAGACCTGAACGCCGGGACAGGGAGTCAGCCCCAGCATTTT.

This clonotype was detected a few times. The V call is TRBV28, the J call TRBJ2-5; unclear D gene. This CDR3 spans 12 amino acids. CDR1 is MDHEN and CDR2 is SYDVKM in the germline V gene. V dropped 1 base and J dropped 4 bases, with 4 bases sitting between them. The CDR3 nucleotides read TGTGCCAGCAGTTTATATGGAGAGACCCAGTACTTC. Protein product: CASSLYGETQYF.

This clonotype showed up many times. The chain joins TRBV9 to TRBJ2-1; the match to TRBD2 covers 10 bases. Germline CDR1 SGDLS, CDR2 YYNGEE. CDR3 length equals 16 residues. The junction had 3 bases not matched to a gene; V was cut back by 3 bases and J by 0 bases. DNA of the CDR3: TGTGCCAGCAGCGAGGGACTAGCGACCTCCTACAATGAGCAGTTCTTC. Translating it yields CASSEGLATSYNEQFF. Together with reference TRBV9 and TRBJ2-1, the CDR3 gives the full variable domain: DSGVTQTPKHLITATGQRVTLRCSPRSGDLSVYWYQQSLDQGLQFLIQYYNGEERAKGNILERFSAQQFPDLHSELNLSSLELGDSALYFCASSEGLATSYNEQFFGPGTRLTVL.

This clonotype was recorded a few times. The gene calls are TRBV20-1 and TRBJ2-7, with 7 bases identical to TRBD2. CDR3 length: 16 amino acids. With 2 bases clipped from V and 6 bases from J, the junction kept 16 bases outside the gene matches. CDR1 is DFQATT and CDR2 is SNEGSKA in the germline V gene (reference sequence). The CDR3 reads CSARLPGLSSLREQYF. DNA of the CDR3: TGCAGTGCTAGACTACCGGGACTAAGTTCCCTCCGCGAGCAGTACTTC.

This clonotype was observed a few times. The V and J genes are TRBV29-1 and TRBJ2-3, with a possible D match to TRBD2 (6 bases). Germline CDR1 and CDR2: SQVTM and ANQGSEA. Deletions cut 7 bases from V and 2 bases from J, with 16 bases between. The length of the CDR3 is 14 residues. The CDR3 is CSGRGTEFTDTQYF. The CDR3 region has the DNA TGCAGCGGACGGGGGACCGAGTTCACAGATACGCAGTATTTT.

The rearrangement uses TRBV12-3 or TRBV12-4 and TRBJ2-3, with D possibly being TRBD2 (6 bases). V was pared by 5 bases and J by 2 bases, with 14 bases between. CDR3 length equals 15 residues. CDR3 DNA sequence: TGTGCCAGCAGTAGTCAAGCGGGTAACACAGATACGCAGTATTTT. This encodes CASSSQAGNTDTQYF.

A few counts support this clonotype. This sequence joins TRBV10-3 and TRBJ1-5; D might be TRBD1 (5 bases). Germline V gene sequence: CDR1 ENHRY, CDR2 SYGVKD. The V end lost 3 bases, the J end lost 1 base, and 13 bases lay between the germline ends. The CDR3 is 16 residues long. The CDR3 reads CAISDQSPGSNQPQHF. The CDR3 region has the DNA TGTGCCATCAGTGACCAAAGCCCAGGGAGCAATCAGCCCCAGCATTTT.

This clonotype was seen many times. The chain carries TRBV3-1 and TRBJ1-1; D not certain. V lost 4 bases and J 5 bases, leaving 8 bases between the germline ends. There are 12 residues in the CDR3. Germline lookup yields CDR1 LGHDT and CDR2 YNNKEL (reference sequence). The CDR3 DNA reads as TGTGCCAGCAGCCTTTACAGTACTGAAGCTTTCTTT. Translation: CASSLYSTEAFF.

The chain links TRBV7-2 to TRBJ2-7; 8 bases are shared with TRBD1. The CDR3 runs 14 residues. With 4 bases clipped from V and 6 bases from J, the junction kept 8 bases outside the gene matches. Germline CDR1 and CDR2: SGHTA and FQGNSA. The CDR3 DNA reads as TGTGCCAGCAGCTCTGGACAGGGAACAGGCGAGCAGTACTTC. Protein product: CASSSGQGTGEQYF. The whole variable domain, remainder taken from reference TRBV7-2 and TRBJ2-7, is GAGVSQSPSNKVTEKGKDVELRCDPISGHTALYWYRQSLGQGLEFLIYFQGNSAPDKSGLPSDRFSAERTGGSVSTLTIQRTQQEDSAVYLCASSSGQGTGEQYFGPGTRLTVT.

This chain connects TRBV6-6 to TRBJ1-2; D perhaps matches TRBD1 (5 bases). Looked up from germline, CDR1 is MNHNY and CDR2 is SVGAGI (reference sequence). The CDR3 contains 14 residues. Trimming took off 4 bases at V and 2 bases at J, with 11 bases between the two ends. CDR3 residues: CASSLGSGNYGYTF. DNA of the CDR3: TGTGCCAGCAGTTTAGGGTCAGGGAACTATGGCTACACCTTC.